One sample yielded the 29 T cell receptor beta chains listed below, sequenced in a study of blood T cell repertoires in COVID-19. This table comes from immunoSEQ multiplex PCR, and its TCRdb copy is limited to in-frame clones, with some not included. The data contain about 250,000 clones, approximately 86% of them singletons. The source material was peripheral blood. The source is a woman between 55 and 75 years old who had recovered from COVID-19.

V gene TRBV13 combines with J gene TRBJ1-3; D may be TRBD1 (6 bases). Germline V gene sequence: CDR1 PRHDT, CDR2 FYEKMQ (reference sequence). V lost 3 bases and J 15 bases, leaving 21 bases between the germline ends. The CDR3 length is 14 residues. In DNA form, the CDR3 reads TGTGCCAGCAGCTTGTACAGGGTCCCAAACCGAGGATATTTT. Residues: CASSLYRVPNRGYF.

The genes are TRBV5-8 and TRBJ2-7; 7 positions match TRBD2. CDR3 length: 12 amino acids. Per germline, CDR1 SGHTS and CDR2 YDEGEE. Unmatched junction bases numbered 4, after V lost 3 bases and J lost 7 bases. This CDR3 is CASSSREVEQYF. The DNA for the CDR3 is TGTGCCAGCAGCTCCCGGGAGGTGGAGCAGTACTTC.

The chain recombines TRBV15 with TRBJ2-3; 10 bases map to TRBD2. Germline CDR1 is LNHNV and CDR2 is YYDKDF (reference sequence). CDR3 length equals 16 residues. V shed 1 base, J shed 4 bases, and the junction held 5 bases outside the gene matches. Here the CDR3 reads CATSRGSGGAPDTQYF. The CDR3 DNA is TGTGCCACCAGCAGAGGGAGCGGGGGGGCCCCAGATACGCAGTATTTT.

This chain uses TRBV5-4 with TRBJ2-5; 11 bases match TRBD2. The junction had 1 base not matched to a gene; V was cut back by 0 bases and J by 0 bases. The CDR3 totals 16 residues. Germline values: CDR1 SGHNT, CDR2 YYREEE (reference sequence). In DNA, the CDR3 is TGTGCCAGCAGCTTGGGACTAGCGGGGCACCAAGAGACCCAGTACTTC. Its translation is CASSLGLAGHQETQYF.

This clone was observed a few times. This sequence joins TRBV6-2 or TRBV6-3 and TRBJ1-5; no reliable D call. Trimming pared 0 bases from V and 4 bases from J, leaving 4 bases between. From germline, CDR1 is MNHEY and CDR2 SVGEGT. The CDR3 consists of 13 residues. CDR3 region: CASSYSENQPQHF. CDR3 DNA sequence: TGTGCCAGCAGTTACTCTGAGAATCAGCCCCAGCATTTT.

The rearrangement links TRBV29-1 to TRBJ2-6; D is perhaps TRBD1 (6 bases). Germline assignment: CDR1 SQVTM and CDR2 ANQGSEA. The ends were cut back, 5 bases at V and 0 bases at J, with 11 bases in the middle. The CDR3 contains 15 residues. The CDR3 is CSVSGGISGANVLTF. CDR3 DNA: TGCAGCGTTAGTGGGGGCATCTCTGGGGCCAACGTCCTGACTTTC.

V usage is TRBV5-6 and J usage is TRBJ1-6; D gene unclear. The CDR3 consists of 15 residues. V was pared by 2 bases and J by 5 bases, with 11 bases between. The germline gives CDR1 SGHDT, CDR2 YYEEEE. This chain's CDR3 is CASSFSRLDNSPLHF. The CDR3 DNA sequence: TGTGCCAGCAGCTTTTCAAGGCTAGATAATTCACCCCTCCACTTT.

This clone was seen a single time. This chain connects TRBV4-3 to TRBJ1-2, with D possibly matching TRBD1 (5 bases). This CDR3 comprises 15 residues. The germline V and J ends were trimmed by 0 bases and 3 bases, with 11 bases remaining between them. The germline V gene encodes CDR1 LGHNA and CDR2 YSLEER. This CDR3 is CASSQDAGGDYGYTF. The DNA for the CDR3 is TGCGCCAGCAGCCAAGACGCGGGGGGGGACTATGGCTACACCTTC.

CDR3 region: CASSLYRDRVVGYTF. The DNA for the CDR3 is TGTGCCAGCAGTCTATACCGGGACAGAGTGGTAGGCTACACCTTC. The chain is built from TRBV28 and TRBJ1-2; 7 positions agree with TRBD1. The germline gives CDR1 MDHEN, CDR2 SYDVKM. The J segment lost 8 bases and the V segment lost 5 bases, leaving 14 bases of the junction unmatched. The CDR3 covers 15 residues.

This sequence joins TRBV20-1 and TRBJ1-2; D unclear. Trimming pared 3 bases from V and 4 bases from J, leaving 15 bases between. The V gene's germline CDR1 is DFQATT and CDR2 SNEGSKA (reference sequence). This CDR3 comprises 14 residues. The CDR3 nucleotides are TGCAGTGCTAGTCCCCGTGACACAATCTATGGCTACACCTTC. This gives the protein CSASPRDTIYGYTF.

CDR3 bases: TGTGCCAGCAGCGTAGGGGGCCGACAGGATCTCTATGAGCAGTTCTTC. Its translation is CASSVGGRQDLYEQFF. This chain connects TRBV9 to TRBJ2-1; TRBD1 is a possible D gene (6 bases). V gave up 0 bases and J gave up 8 bases, with 18 bases separating them. From germline, CDR1 is SGDLS and CDR2 YYNGEE. The CDR3 consists of 16 residues.

There are a few counts of this clone. V is TRBV18 and J is TRBJ1-1; possibly TRBD1 for D (5 bases). The germline gives CDR1 KGHSH, CDR2 LQKENI. The CDR3 covers 16 residues. The V gene lost 6 bases and the J gene lost 4 bases, with 21 bases spanning the gap. CDR3 loop: CASSPVGGLTATEAFF. CDR3 in DNA: TGTGCCAGCTCTCCCGTGGGGGGTCTTACCGCCACTGAAGCTTTCTTT.

V gene TRBV4-1 combines with J gene TRBJ2-7; a weak D match, TRBD2 (5 bases). V lost 0 bases, J lost 6 bases, and 9 bases lay in between. Germline V gives CDR1 MGHRA, CDR2 YSYEKL. CDR3 size: 13 residues. The CDR3, as DNA: TGCGCCAGCAGCCAAGATGGCGGGTCCGAGCAGTACTTC. This sequence encodes CASSQDGGSEQYF.

Here the CDR3 DNA reads TGTGCCAGCAGCTTAGCCTCTATGACCGGGGAGCTGTTTTTT. It is translated as CASSLASMTGELFF. V and J are TRBV7-8 and TRBJ2-2; D is undetermined. The CDR3 length is 14 residues. V lost 0 bases, J lost 5 bases, and 7 bases lay in between. Germline CDR1 and CDR2: SGHVS and FQNEAQ.

This chain uses TRBV7-3 with TRBJ2-2; D call uncertain. This CDR3 has 16 amino acids. The germline CDR1 and CDR2 sequences are SGHTA and FQGTGA. The ends were cut back, 1 base at V and 3 bases at J, with 12 bases in the middle. The CDR3: CASSLSTSGYTGELFF. CDR3 DNA sequence: TGTGCCAGCAGCTTAAGTACGTCAGGCTACACCGGGGAGCTGTTTTTT.

The chain employs TRBV9 and TRBJ1-1; D gene ambiguous. Trimming shortened V by 0 bases and J by 7 bases, and 10 bases separated the two germline ends. The CDR3 covers 13 residues. Germline CDR1 and CDR2: SGDLS and YYNGEE. As DNA, the CDR3 is TGTGCCAGCAGCGTAGGAGGGTTGAATGAAGCTTTCTTT. Translating it yields CASSVGGLNEAFF.

The chain combines TRBV14 with TRBJ2-5; D is possibly TRBD2 (5 bases). Germline CDR1 and CDR2: SGHDN and FVKESK. CDR3 length: 14 residues. Trimming cost V 1 base and J 9 bases, with 15 bases left between them. The CDR3 DNA sequence: TGTGCCAGCAGCCAAGTTAGGACTCCGACGGCCCAGTACTTC. As protein: CASSQVRTPTAQYF.

This chain uses TRBV27 with TRBJ1-4; D might be TRBD1 (6 bases). The CDR3 runs to 14 residues. V lost 10 bases and J 8 bases, leaving 20 bases between the germline ends. The germline V gene has CDR1 MNHEY and CDR2 SMNVEV (reference sequence). CDR3 sequence (DNA): TGTGCCACCAAGAATCAGGGGAGTTTGGAAAAACTGTTTTTT. This codes for CATKNQGSLEKLFF. The full variable domain, with the rest looked up from reference TRBV27 and TRBJ1-4, is EAQVTQNPRYLITVTGKKLTVTCSQNMNHEYMSWYRQDPGLGLRQIYYSMNVEVTDKGDVPEGYKVSRKEKRNFPLILESPSPNQTSLYFCATKNQGSLEKLFFGSGTQLSVL.

The CDR3 nucleotides are TGTGCCAGCAGCTTGCCGGGACTAGCGGGGGGGCCGAACACCGGGGAGCTGTTTTTT. This sequence encodes CASSLPGLAGGPNTGELFF. V gene TRBV5-4 combines with J gene TRBJ2-2; 16 bases are a match to TRBD2. From germline, CDR1 is SGHNT and CDR2 YYREEE (reference sequence). The CDR3 spans 19 residues. V shed 1 base, J shed 0 bases, and the junction held 3 bases outside the gene matches.

Details on this clone: Other DNA sequences in the same sample also yield this CDR3. J is TRBJ2-7 and V is TRBV5-4; 8 bases are a match to TRBD1. V lost 0 bases and J lost 4; bases outside the gene matches: 6. The CDR3 is 15 residues long. Germline CDR1 and CDR2: SGHNT and YYREEE (reference sequence). The CDR3 DNA sequence: TGTGCCAGCAGCTTGGATCCAGGGGGCACGTACGAGCAGTACTTC. Translating gives CASSLDPGGTYEQYF.

The CDR3 here is CASTTWSQWETQYF. CDR3 in DNA: TGTGCCAGCACTACATGGTCACAGTGGGAGACCCAGTACTTC. This sequence joins TRBV27 and TRBJ2-5, with D uncertain. CDR3 length equals 14 residues. From germline, CDR1 is MNHEY and CDR2 SMNVEV (reference sequence). V was pared by 7 bases and J by 5 bases, with 17 bases between.

The V and J genes are TRBV29-1 and TRBJ2-5; perhaps TRBD2 as D (5 bases). CDR3 size: 13 residues. CDR1 SQVTM and CDR2 ANQGSEA come from the germline V gene. V lost 1 base and J 5 bases, leaving 11 bases between the germline ends. Written as DNA, the CDR3 is TGCAGCGTTGAAGCGGGAACGAGGGAGACCCAGTACTTC. Residues: CSVEAGTRETQYF. Complete variable domain (other parts from reference TRBV29-1 and TRBJ2-5): SAVISQKPSRDICQRGTSLTIQCQVDSQVTMMFWYRQQPGQSLTLIATANQGSEATYESGFVIDKFPISRPNLTFSTLTVSNMSPEDSSIYLCSVEAGTRETQYFGPGTRLLVL.

DNA of the CDR3: TGTGCCAGCAGCTTAGTCACAGGGGCAGGGCAGCCCCAGCATTTT. It codes for CASSLVTGAGQPQHF. This chain joins TRBV7-2 and TRBJ1-5, with 7 bases identical to TRBD1. The germline CDR1 and CDR2 sequences are SGHTA and FQGNSA. Trimming took 1 base from V and 7 from J; bases not matched to a gene: 7. The CDR3 totals 15 residues.

This CDR3 reads CASSSTRGGKAPLHF. DNA for the CDR3: TGTGCCAGCAGCTCGACACGAGGAGGGAAGGCACCCCTCCACTTT. V gene TRBV13 combines with J gene TRBJ1-6, with no clear D. Germline values: CDR1 PRHDT, CDR2 FYEKMQ (reference sequence). Trimming removed 4 bases at V and 11 bases at J, with 18 bases between. This CDR3 contains 15 residues.

The J gene is TRBJ1-3, the V gene TRBV18; no clear D. The CDR3 sequence is 16 residues long. Germline CDR1 KGHSH, CDR2 LQKENI. V was trimmed by 3 bases and J by 0 bases, leaving 12 bases between them. CDR3 coding DNA: TGTGCCAGCTCACCCTTCGACATGAACTCTGGAAACACCATATATTTT. Translation gives CASSPFDMNSGNTIYF.

This chain connects TRBV6-2 or TRBV6-3 to TRBJ2-5; 11 bases match TRBD2. Per germline, CDR1 MNHEY and CDR2 SVGEGT. The CDR3 covers 14 residues. V dropped 4 bases and J dropped 6; count of bases not matched to a gene: 4. CDR3 amino acids: CASSLAGGPKTQYF. The CDR3 DNA reads TGTGCCAGCAGTTTAGCGGGGGGGCCGAAGACCCAGTACTTC.

V and J are TRBV7-2 and TRBJ2-5, with 10 bases lining up with TRBD2. The CDR3 has 16 amino acids. Germline loops: CDR1 SGHTA, CDR2 FQGNSA. V was clipped by 3 bases and J by 2 bases; unmatched bases: 6. This CDR3 is CASSFRSGGAQETQYF. CDR3 bases: TGTGCCAGCAGCTTCCGGAGCGGGGGGGCACAAGAGACCCAGTACTTC.

The chain couples TRBV18 to TRBJ1-5; D is uncertain. The V end was cut by 3 bases, the J end by 0 bases, with 6 bases between. Germline V gene lookup returns CDR1 KGHSH and CDR2 LQKENI. This CDR3 has 14 residues. CDR3 sequence (DNA): TGTGCCAGCTCACCGGGAGATAGCAATCAGCCCCAGCATTTT. This codes for CASSPGDSNQPQHF. Together with reference TRBV18 and TRBJ1-5, the CDR3 gives the full variable domain: NAGVMQNPRHLVRRRGQEARLRCSPMKGHSHVYWYRQLPEEGLKFMVYLQKENIIDESGMPKERFSAEFPKEGPSILRIQQVVRGDSAAYFCASSPGDSNQPQHFGDGTRLSIL.

The chain links TRBV5-4 to TRBJ2-7; 10 nucleotides agree with TRBD1. The germline V gene encodes CDR1 SGHNT and CDR2 YYREEE (reference sequence). V trimming: 1 base; J trimming: 4 bases; junction bases outside the gene matches: 5. CDR3 length equals 15 residues. Here the CDR3 reads CASSLSGTGEYEQYF. CDR3 bases: TGTGCCAGCAGCTTGTCGGGGACAGGGGAATACGAGCAGTACTTC.